These 5 T cell receptor beta chains came from one sample sequenced in a study of T cells after yellow fever vaccination. Each CDR3 protein is one row after TCRdb ran MiXCR on the 5' RACE reads. The sample consists of under 350,000 distinct CDR3 sequences, roughly 4.3% of them appearing once. The sample was PBMCs, taken 5 days after the yellow fever booster vaccination. The receptors originated from a man younger than 35 who received the YFV17D yellow fever vaccine.

At least ten counts were recorded for this clonotype. Germline and junction disagree at one end, which may indicate a read error. This sequence joins TRBV7-2 and TRBJ2-5, with D unresolved. CDR1 and CDR2 (germline): SGHTA, FQGNSA. This CDR3 contains 13 residues. In DNA, the CDR3 is TGTGCCAGCTCACGGGTACACCACGAGACCCAGTACTTC. It yields the protein CASSRVHHETQYF.

This clonotype was seen ten or more times. The rearrangement uses TRBV4-1 and TRBJ1-2; 8 positions agree with TRBD1. From germline, CDR1 is MGHRA and CDR2 YSYEKL. Germline trimming cut 2 bases from V and 3 bases from J; bases unmatched to any gene: 8. This CDR3 spans 16 amino acids. In nucleotides, the CDR3 is TGCGCCAGCAGCCAATCCCGGGACAGGAGATACTATGGCTACACCTTC. Protein product: CASSQSRDRRYYGYTF.

The V and J genes are TRBV4-3 and TRBJ2-3; 7 bases agree with TRBD2. The V and J ends lost 0 bases and 5 bases, in that order; junction bases with no gene match: 8. In germline, CDR1 is LGHNA, CDR2 YSLEER. There are 16 residues in the CDR3. CDR3 bases: TGCGCCAGCAGCCAAGATTATGGCGGGGGTAGAGATACGCAGTATTTT. This translates into CASSQDYGGGRDTQYF.

This clonotype has at least ten counts. The rearrangement links TRBV12-3 or TRBV12-4 to TRBJ1-1, with D unresolved. The CDR3 spans 12 residues. Trimming shortened V by 3 bases and J by 4 bases, and 6 bases separated the two germline ends. The CDR3 DNA reads as TGTGCCAGCAGTTTTAGTGGCACTGAAGCTTTCTTT. This gives the protein CASSFSGTEAFF.

This clonotype was seen many times. The CDR3 DNA follows: TGTGCCAGCAGTGGACAGGGGGCTGGGATAGATACGCAGTATTTT. As protein: CASSGQGAGIDTQYF. The genes are TRBV6-2 or TRBV6-3 and TRBJ2-3; 11 positions agree with TRBD1. J gave up 5 bases and V 5 bases, and 6 bases lay outside the gene matches. The CDR3 spans 15 residues. Germline values: CDR1 MNHEY, CDR2 SVGEGT.